These 12 T cell receptor beta chains were all obtained from the same sample, sequenced in a study of T cells after yellow fever vaccination. TCRdb reanalysed the 5' RACE reads using MiXCR and keeps one entry per CDR3 protein. The sample lists tens of thousands of distinct CDR3 sequences, around 5.2% occurring once. This specimen was PBMCs, either bulk or a sorted T-cell subset (CD4+, CD8+, memory, or dextramer-sorted; not recorded which), taken approximately 47 days after the first yellow fever vaccination. The receptors were gathered from a man aged 18 to 29 who received the YFV17D yellow fever vaccine.

V usage is TRBV3-1 and J usage is TRBJ2-3, with 9 positions matching TRBD2. V shed 10 bases, J shed 2 bases, and the junction held 10 bases outside the gene matches. The CDR3 is 15 amino acids. CDR1 is LGHDT and CDR2 is YNNKEL in the germline V gene (reference sequence). This chain's CDR3 is CATTPTSGVTDTQYF. Written as DNA, the CDR3 is TGTGCCACCACCCCGACTAGCGGAGTCACAGATACGCAGTATTTT.

This chain joins TRBV10-3 and TRBJ2-1; tentative D call: TRBD2 (6 bases). Germline V gene lookup returns CDR1 ENHRY and CDR2 SYGVKD. Trimming removed 4 bases at V and 11 bases at J, with 12 bases between. CDR3 size: 12 residues. The CDR3 loop is CAISGEAGQQFF. CDR3 coding DNA: TGTGCCATCAGTGGGGAGGCAGGTCAGCAGTTCTTC.

Many counts were recorded for this clonotype. The rearrangement joins TRBV4-2 to TRBJ1-4, with 7 bases fitting TRBD1. The CDR3 extends over 13 amino acids. The V gene's germline CDR1 is LGHNA and CDR2 YNFKEQ. Trimming took 3 bases from V and 16 from J; bases not matched to a gene: 11. The CDR3 DNA reads as TGTGCCAGCAGCCAGGGGGGGACAGCTGGACCGTTTTTT. Protein product: CASSQGGTAGPFF.

This clonotype was recorded many times. The CDR3 DNA is TGTGCCAGCCGGGGCCGGGACACCGGGGAGCTGTTTTTT. Amino acids: CASRGRDTGELFF. The rearrangement joins TRBV6-2 or TRBV6-3 to TRBJ2-2; D may match TRBD1 or TRBD2 (5 bases each). Germline assignment: CDR1 MNHEY and CDR2 SVGEGT. CDR3 length equals 13 residues. V lost 8 bases and J lost 3, with 10 bases in between.

In its sample, this clonotype was seen a few times. The chain employs TRBV7-3 and TRBJ2-3; 10 nucleotides align to TRBD1. The CDR3 is 16 residues long. Trimming at V came to 5 bases and at J to 4 bases, leaving 9 bases not matched to a gene. Germline V gene data show CDR1 as SGHTA and CDR2 as FQGTGA. The CDR3 DNA reads TGTGCCAGCAGCAAATGGACTGGACAGGGGGCAGATACGCAGTATTTT. It encodes CASSKWTGQGADTQYF.

This clonotype was detected ten times or more. V gene TRBV7-9 combines with J gene TRBJ2-2; no clear D gene. The CDR3 is 13 residues long. Trimming removed 3 bases from V and 5 bases from J, with 7 bases in between. Germline V gene data show CDR1 as SEHNR and CDR2 as FQNEAQ (reference sequence). CDR3 sequence reads: CASSFPSTGELFF. CDR3 nucleotide sequence: TGTGCCAGCAGCTTCCCCAGTACCGGGGAGCTGTTTTTT.

This clonotype came up many times. The V call is TRBV4-1, the J call TRBJ2-1, with 10 bases identical to TRBD2. Unmatched junction bases numbered 12, after V lost 4 bases and J lost 6 bases. The CDR3 extends over 17 amino acids. The germline V gene encodes CDR1 MGHRA and CDR2 YSYEKL. The CDR3 loop reads CASSPYLAGGRGNEQFF. CDR3 in DNA: TGCGCCAGCAGCCCATACTTAGCGGGGGGACGGGGCAATGAGCAGTTCTTC.

At least ten counts were recorded for this clonotype. The chain joins TRBV7-2 to TRBJ2-7; 11 nucleotides line up with TRBD2. Unmatched junction bases numbered 6, after V lost 6 bases and J lost 2 bases. The CDR3 runs 15 residues. Germline V gives CDR1 SGHTA, CDR2 FQGNSA. The CDR3 region is CASSILAGGTYEQYV. CDR3 nucleotides: TGTGCCAGCAGTATTCTAGCGGGGGGAACCTACGAGCAGTACGTC.

As concerns this clonotype: A read error is possible here, since a much larger clone lies one base away. The J gene is TRBJ2-5, the V gene TRBV28; D tentatively reads TRBD1 or TRBD2 (5 bases each). V lost 6 bases and J lost 6, with 17 bases in between. Per the germline V gene, CDR1 is MDHEN and CDR2 is SYDVKM. This CDR3 has 14 residues. The chain's CDR3 is CASRFATGRKTQYF. The CDR3 coding sequence is TGTGCCAGCAGATTTGCAACGGGGCGAAAGACCCAGTACTTC.

This clonotype was counted at least ten times. The chain uses TRBV18 and TRBJ1-3; D is unresolved. In germline, CDR1 is KGHSH, CDR2 LQKENI. The CDR3 is 14 residues long. Trimming took 5 bases from V and 0 from J, leaving 8 bases between them. The CDR3 here is CASSSANSGNTIYF. The CDR3, as DNA: TGTGCCAGCTCATCGGCCAACTCTGGAAACACCATATATTTT.

This clonotype was counted many times. This sequence joins TRBV7-9 and TRBJ2-1, with 8 bases matching TRBD1. Trimming removed 7 bases from V and 3 bases from J; junction bases left unmatched: 5. The CDR3 is 14 residues long. In germline, CDR1 is SEHNR, CDR2 FQNEAQ (reference sequence). In DNA, the CDR3 is TGTGCCAGCATCGACAGGGGAGTCTACAATGAGCAGTTCTTC. Residues: CASIDRGVYNEQFF.

A note on this clonotype: A much larger clone lies one base from this, so it may be a read error. The V call is TRBV10-3, the J call TRBJ2-3; possible D gene TRBD1, 6 bases. Germline loops: CDR1 ENHRY, CDR2 SYGVKD. The V gene lost 2 bases and the J gene lost 7 bases, with 13 bases spanning the gap. CDR3 length: 14 residues. CDR3 DNA sequence: TGTGCCATCAGTGAGAGGGGGAGAGTATATACGCAGTATTTT. Amino acid sequence: CAISERGRVYTQYF.